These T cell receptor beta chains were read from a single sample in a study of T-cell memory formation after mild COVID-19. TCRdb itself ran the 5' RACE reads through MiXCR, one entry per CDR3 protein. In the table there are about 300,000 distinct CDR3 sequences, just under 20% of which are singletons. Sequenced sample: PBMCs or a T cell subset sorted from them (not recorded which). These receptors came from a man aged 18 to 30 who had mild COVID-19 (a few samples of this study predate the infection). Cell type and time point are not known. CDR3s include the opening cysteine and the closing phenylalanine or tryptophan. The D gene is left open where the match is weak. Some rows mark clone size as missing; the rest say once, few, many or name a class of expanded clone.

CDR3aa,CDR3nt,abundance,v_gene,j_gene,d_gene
CASSPRTGGYGYTF,TGTGCCAGCTCACCACGGACAGGGGGCTATGGCTACACCTTC,many,TRBV18,TRBJ1-2,TRBD1
CASSLGPEQFF,TGTGCCAGCAGCTTAGGCCCGGAGCAGTTCTTC,many,TRBV7-2,TRBJ2-1,NA
CASSYGAAQHAGELFF,TGTGCCAGCAGCTACGGGGCAGCACAACACGCCGGGGAGCTGTTTTTT,NA,TRBV7-2,TRBJ2-2,NA
CASSARQPPAAETQYF,TGTGCCAGCAGCGCAAGACAGCCGCCGGCGGCAGAGACCCAGTACTTC,NA,TRBV7-9,TRBJ2-5,NA
CASSYRGHQPQHF,TGTGCCAGCAGTTACAGGGGGCATCAGCCCCAGCATTTT,many,TRBV12-3/TRBV12-4,TRBJ1-5,TRBD1
CASTMRGATYNEQFF,TGTGCCAGCACAATGAGGGGGGCCACCTACAATGAGCAGTTCTTC,few,TRBV2,TRBJ2-1,NA
CATSDPRRRTDTQYF,TGTGCCACCAGTGACCCGCGGAGGAGAACAGATACGCAGTATTTT,once,TRBV24-1,TRBJ2-3,NA
CASSLEGRGRYSYEQYF,TGTGCCAGCAGCTTAGAAGGCAGGGGAAGGTATTCCTACGAGCAGTACTTC,few,TRBV11-3,TRBJ2-7,NA
CASSLLLGGAGELFF,TGTGCCAGCAGCTTACTTCTGGGGGGAGCCGGGGAGCTGTTTTTT,few,TRBV7-9,TRBJ2-2,NA
CARSFSQARNSPLHF,TGTGCCAGAAGCTTTTCCCAGGCCCGTAACTCACCCCTCCACTTT,NA,TRBV7-2,TRBJ1-6,NA
CASRRPGLGYTF,TGTGCCAGCAGACGTCCAGGGTTAGGCTACACCTTC,NA,TRBV12-3/TRBV12-4,TRBJ1-2,NA
CASSYGPSGGNTIYF,TGTGCCAGCAGCTATGGGCCCTCGGGCGGAAACACCATATATTTT,few,TRBV7-2,TRBJ1-3,NA
CASSPGTAQETQYF,TGCGCCAGCAGCCCCGGGACGGCGCAAGAGACCCAGTACTTC,many,TRBV5-1,TRBJ2-5,NA
CASTPVPDRHSKTQYF,TGTGCCAGCACTCCTGTCCCCGACAGGCATAGTAAGACCCAGTACTTC,many,TRBV6-2/TRBV6-3,TRBJ2-5,NA
CASEGLAGPNEQFF,TGTGCCAGCGAGGGACTAGCGGGGCCCAATGAGCAGTTCTTC,NA,TRBV6-6,TRBJ2-1,TRBD2
CAENTEAFF,TGTGCAGAGAACACTGAAGCTTTCTTT,NA,TRBV2,TRBJ1-1,NA
CASSQGVGEDTQYF,TGTGCCAGCAGCCAAGGGGTCGGGGAAGATACGCAGTATTTT,few,TRBV3-1,TRBJ2-3,NA
CAWSHLAFEQFF,TGTGCCTGGAGCCATCTAGCTTTTGAGCAGTTCTTC,few,TRBV30,TRBJ2-1,NA
CATSRDWRPINYGYTF,TGTGCCACCAGCAGAGATTGGCGGCCGATTAACTATGGCTACACCTTC,many,TRBV15,TRBJ1-2,NA
CSQGGGPLTQQFF,TGCAGTCAAGGAGGGGGGCCCCTCACCCAGCAGTTCTTC,once,TRBV20-1,TRBJ2-1,NA
CASTIGLAGPTDTQYF,TGTGCCAGCACCATCGGCTTAGCGGGGCCCACAGATACGCAGTATTTT,many,TRBV6-1,TRBJ2-3,TRBD2
CASRTGQLTEAFF,TGCGCCAGCAGGACGGGACAGTTAACTGAAGCTTTCTTT,NA,TRBV5-1,TRBJ1-1,TRBD1
CASTYSLDTQYF,TGTGCCAGCACCTACTCTCTCGATACGCAGTATTTT,many,TRBV6-2/TRBV6-3,TRBJ2-3,NA
CAISESTQGTTQYF,TGTGCCATCAGTGAGTCTACGCAAGGGACTACCCAGTACTTC,NA,TRBV10-3,TRBJ2-5,NA
CASSLANGLAGGTDTQYF,TGTGCCAGCAGCTTGGCCAACGGTCTAGCGGGTGGCACAGATACGCAGTATTTT,once,TRBV5-4,TRBJ2-3,TRBD2
CASSLGLAVTGELFF,TGCGCCAGCAGCTTGGGACTAGCGGTCACCGGGGAGCTGTTTTTT,many,TRBV5-1,TRBJ2-2,TRBD2
CASSPGRGLNGELFF,TGTGCCAGCAGTCCCGGCCGGGGGCTTAACGGGGAGCTGTTTTTT,many,TRBV6-2/TRBV6-3,TRBJ2-2,NA
CASSFNGNGEWGNQPQHF,TGTGCCAGCAGTTTTAACGGTAACGGGGAATGGGGCAATCAGCCCCAGCATTTT,few,TRBV12-3/TRBV12-4,TRBJ1-5,NA
CASTGSRYGSPLHF,TGTGCCAGCACAGGAAGCCGTTATGGTTCACCCCTCCACTTT,NA,TRBV6-2/TRBV6-3,TRBJ1-6,NA
CATSRDLMGPLFF,TGTGCCACCAGCAGAGATCTAATGGGACCCCTCTTTTTT,few,TRBV15,TRBJ1-4,NA
CASSSGKGRNEQFF,TGTGCCAGCAGTTCAGGGAAGGGTCGGAATGAGCAGTTCTTC,NA,TRBV12-3/TRBV12-4,TRBJ2-1,NA
CASRRGTSGANGAQYF,TGCGCCAGCAGGCGCGGGACTAGCGGGGCCAACGGGGCCCAGTACTTC,NA,TRBV4-1,TRBJ2-5,TRBD2
CASRSRGDYGYTF,TGTGCCAGCAGATCGAGGGGGGACTATGGCTACACCTTC,NA,TRBV6-5,TRBJ1-2,NA
CASSLQGLLGEKLFF,TGCGCCAGCAGCCTACAGGGGCTACTTGGTGAAAAACTGTTTTTT,NA,TRBV5-1,TRBJ1-4,TRBD1
CASSLGTGQDTQYF,TGTGCCAGCTCACTAGGGACAGGACAAGATACGCAGTATTTT,few,TRBV18,TRBJ2-3,TRBD1
CSARAGTLGEKLFF,TGCAGTGCTAGAGCTGGGACTCTCGGGGAAAAACTGTTTTTT,NA,TRBV20-1,TRBJ1-4,NA
CASSFNRGSNSPLHF,TGTGCCAGCAGCTTTAATCGGGGGTCTAATTCACCCCTCCACTTT,NA,TRBV7-9,TRBJ1-6,NA